This T cell receptor (beta chain) emerged from a study of Ad26.COV2.S vaccination and SARS-CoV-2 variants (dated by TCRdb to the early 2020s). Regarding the research as a whole: Donors in the vaccine arm were drawn from COV1001, a multicentre, randomized, double-blind, placebo-controlled phase I-IIa trial testing Ad26.COV2.S in healthy adults. Ad26.COV2.S was given intramuscularly at 5x10^10 or 1x10^11 viral particles, as a single shot or as two shots 56 days apart. TCRbeta repertoire sequencing was used to assess the specificity and breadth of SARS-CoV-2-reactive T cell receptors after Ad26.COV2.S vaccination. The TCR-sequenced set comprised approximately 30 samples: some 20 Ad26.COV2.S vaccine recipients, 5 placebo recipients and 8 SARS-CoV-2 convalescent individuals. Trial participants were randomized into five groups of five, in which low-dose or high-dose Ad26.COV2.S was given once or twice, or placebo was given on both occasions. Throughout the experiments and outcome assessment, investigators stayed blinded to trial group allocation. Overall study results and their limits: The authors noted that total T cell responses may have been underestimated by the TCR breadth and depth analyses. Compared with placebo recipients, Ad26.COV2.S recipients showed higher spike-specific TCR breadth (P = 0.0014). Non-spike TCR breadth was comparable between vaccine and placebo recipients, consistent with the vaccine containing only spike. After vaccination, spike-specific CD8+ and CD4+ T cell responses were reported to show substantial breadth. Comparing responses between vaccine doses or regimens was not something the study was powered to do.

As for this clone: It lacks a known antigen. It has no much larger one-base neighbor in the sample; base qualities were not kept.

The immunoSEQ Assay was used to sequence TCRbeta CDR3 regions. After extraction, genomic DNA underwent amplification by bias-controlled multiplex PCR, followed by high-throughput sequencing. As for how the authors treated the data: Collapsing and filtering of sequences were performed to quantify the absolute abundance of each unique TCRbeta CDR3 region. T cell fraction was estimated by normalizing TCRbeta template counts to usable DNA, with usable DNA measured through amplification of reference genes found in all nucleated cells. Repertoire TCRs were annotated as SARS-CoV-2-specific when V gene, CDR3 amino acid sequence and J gene were exactly matched to a known reactive TCR set. The reference SARS-CoV-2 TCR set came from MIRA and was filtered for enrichment in COVID-19-positive ImmuneCODE repertoires, removing public or cross-reactive TCRs. Using the MIRA antigens, annotated TCRs were further analysed by specific ORF or by position within an ORF. Breadth was defined as annotated unique rearrangements over total unique productive rearrangements; depth was the summed frequency of those rearrangements. Two-sided Wilcoxon rank-sum tests were used to compare TCR breadth between groups. TCRdb's version of the immuneACCESS table is confined to in-frame rearrangements and falls short of the full clone set. An unresolved V gene accounts for under half of the shortfall where checked; the remainder is of unknown origin. That table gives V, J and clone size, and the DNA gave D and trimming. In all, the sample holds approximately 400,000 clones, and about 80% of those were seen once. The leading ten clones occupy nearly 7.5% of the sample.

What this sample's treatment or condition label stands for: roughly 19 received Ad26.COV2.S at low or high dose, single or two shots; 5 received placebo; per-sample allocation not given. For vaccine and placebo recipients, repertoires were sequenced using samples collected on day 63 after the first injection. In Cohort 1b, about two dozen adults aged 18-55 years were enrolled at a single site in Boston, USA, between 29 July and 7 August 2020. As a vaccine, Ad26.COV2.S was a replication-incompetent adenovirus type 26 vector that expressed a prefusion-stabilized SARS-CoV-2 spike protein derived from the original Wuhan strain. According to the germline V gene, CDR1 reads SGHDN and CDR2 reads FVKESK. The CDR3, cysteine through phenylalanine, is 12 amino acids long. Of all the DNA, just the CDR3 is kept, 36 bases in frame from base 1. The junction carries 9 bases between V and J, which are trimmed by 4 bases and 5 bases respectively.

The sequencing used peripheral blood, collected in a trial of Ad26.COV2.S vaccine versus placebo. The V gene is TRBV14 and the J gene is TRBJ2-7; the D gene is unclear. The origin of this receptor is a person aged 18-65 years who received the Ad26.COV2.S COVID-19 vaccine or a placebo. The CDR3: CASSLSVDEQYF. The DNA sequence is as follows: TGTGCCAGCAGCCTCTCCGTGGACGAGCAGTACTTC.